This T cell receptor (beta chain) was sequenced in a study of blood T cell repertoires in COVID-19. CDR3 length equals 15 residues. Germline V gene lookup returns CDR1 MDHEN and CDR2 SYDVKM. V shed 4 bases and J shed 8 bases, with 15 bases lying between them. Study processing details: Quantification of nucleated cells was approximated via reference gene primer amplification. TCRdb's copy holds only in-frame clones and misses some; the assay was immunoSEQ multiplex PCR. V, J and clone size were drawn from that table, and D and trimming were deduced from the DNA. This table has approximately 100,000 clones, around 89% appearing once.

Sequencing was carried out using peripheral blood. The chain links TRBV28 to TRBJ1-6; D is possibly TRBD1 (6 bases). The TCR was taken from a human donor with acute or convalescent COVID-19. The donor label of this sample is uncertain. CDR3 protein: CASSYRTAAHSPLHF. In DNA form, the CDR3 reads TGTGCCAGCAGTTACCGGACAGCCGCACATTCACCCCTCCACTTT.